The 3 T cell receptor beta chains given below trace back to one sample, sequenced in a study of neurological immune-mediated disorders. TCRdb fed the 5' RACE reads into MiXCR, producing one record per CDR3 protein. This sample carries about 46,000 distinct CDR3 sequences, less than 2% of them seen once, and the ten largest clones take less than 2.5%. The sequencing input was PBMCs. The receptors derive from a middle-aged woman with multiple sclerosis.

There are many counts of this clonotype. V is TRBV20-1 and J is TRBJ1-6, with a weak D call TRBD1 (5 bases). The CDR3 has 14 amino acids. The germline V and J ends were trimmed by 1 base and 9 bases, with 13 bases remaining between them. Germline loops: CDR1 DFQATT, CDR2 SNEGSKA (reference sequence). CDR3 coding DNA: TGCAGTGCTAGAGTGGGGGACTCGGGTTCACCCCTCCACTTT. Protein product: CSARVGDSGSPLHF.

With regard to this clonotype: This likely comes from a read error, as the CDR3 has no conserved phenylalanine or tryptophan at its end. The chain links TRBV20-1 to TRBJ1-2, with 9 bases matching TRBD1. V lost 2 bases, J lost 2 bases, and 12 bases stayed unmatched. Germline V lookup: CDR1 DFQATT, CDR2 SNEGSKA (reference sequence). The CDR3 runs 17 residues. CDR3 region: CSARIVGTGWGNYGYTI. The CDR3 coding sequence is TGCAGTGCTAGAATCGTGGGGACAGGGTGGGGAAACTATGGCTACACCATC.

This clonotype was counted at least ten times. The chain is built from TRBV20-1 and TRBJ2-2; possible D gene TRBD2, 5 bases. CDR3 length: 13 amino acids. V was clipped by 5 bases and J by 3 bases, with 10 bases between them. The V gene's germline CDR1 is DFQATT and CDR2 SNEGSKA (reference sequence). The CDR3 coding sequence is TGCAGTGCTCACTCCGGGGACACCGGGGAGCTGTTTTTT. It is translated as CSAHSGDTGELFF.